A single sample is the source of the 32 T cell receptor delta chains below, sequenced in a study of gamma-delta T cells after stem cell transplantation. TCRdb reapplied CATT to the RT-PCR reads. This sample yields a few thousand delta-chain clones, of which about 1.9% are seen a single time; 17% belongs to the top ten. Sequenced input: gamma-delta T cells. The receptors shown here come from a human donor. It is not recorded whose cells these are; they may come from a transplant donor.

There are a few counts of this clone. This sequence is one base from a far larger clone and is likely a read error. Because the CDR3's place on the DNA is in doubt, the DNA is left out and the CDR3 is given as listed by TCRdb. This sequence joins TRDV2 and TRDJ1; the table's TRDD3 call for D was not verified on the DNA. The CDR3 adds up to 15 amino acids, both ends counted. The V gene's germline CDR1 is GEAIGNYY and CDR2 EKD. The CDR3 is CACDPVAWGIRELIF.

This clone has a handful of counts. The chain employs TRDV2 and TRDJ1; D might be TRDD2 or TRDD3, each matching 5 bases. The V and J ends lost 3 bases and 0 bases respectively, with 28 bases between them. Per germline, CDR1 GEAIGNYY and CDR2 EKD. The CDR3 totals 20 residues. CDR3 sequence reads: CACDGIAPTEPVLDTDKLIF. The CDR3, as DNA: TGTGCCTGTGACGGAATTGCGCCTACGGAACCTGTACTGGACACCGATAAACTCATCTTT.

Of note for this clone: This DNA's translation and the protein TCRdb lists, from a much larger clone, do not match at residue 5, likely due to a read error; the protein shown is translated from the DNA. This sequence joins TRDV2 and TRDJ3, with TRDD3 matching 7 bases. V was pared by 3 bases and J by 0 bases, with 10 bases of the junction left unmatched. The germline V gene encodes CDR1 GEAIGNYY and CDR2 EKD. The CDR3 runs 19 residues. CDR3 DNA sequence: TGTGCCTGTGACGCCGTTGGGGGAGAGAGCTCCTGGGACACCCGACAGATGTTTTTC. This gives the protein CACDAVGGESSWDTRQMFF.

This clone was seen only a few times. A much larger clonotype is one base distant, so this may be a read error. The identical CDR3 is also encoded by other nucleotide sequences in the sample. V gene TRDV1 combines with J gene TRDJ1, with 10 bases fitting TRDD3. CDR1 is TSWWSYY, CDR2 QGS, per germline. CDR3 length: 21 amino acids. Trimming removed 4 bases from V and 0 bases from J; junction bases left unmatched: 20. CDR3 protein: CALGVYLPQLGDICHTDKLIF. In nucleotides, the CDR3 is TGTGCTCTTGGGGTTTACCTTCCGCAGCTGGGGGATATCTGCCACACCGATAAACTCATCTTT.

In regard to this clone: A far bigger clonotype differs at one base, so this is likely a read error. This CDR3 is also generated by other DNA sequences in the sample. The V call is TRDV2, the J call TRDJ1; 7 bases fit TRDD3. J lost 0 bases, V lost 4 bases, and 10 bases had no gene match. The CDR3 extends over 16 amino acids. CDR1 and CDR2 from the germline V gene are GEAIGNYY and EKD. CDR3 region: CACDTMVGENTDKLIF. Here the CDR3 DNA reads TGTGCCTGTGATACTATGGTGGGGGAAAACACCGATAAACTCATCTTT.

Only a few counts were recorded for this clone. Given a far larger clone just one base away, this is likely a sequencing read error. This sample includes further DNA sequences coding for the same CDR3. The CDR3 region is CACDTLGDTTDKLIF. DNA of the CDR3: TGTGCCTGTGACACCCTGGGGGATACAACCGACAAACTCATCTTT. This sequence joins TRDV2 and TRDJ1; 11 positions match TRDD3. Germline CDR1 and CDR2: GEAIGNYY and EKD. The CDR3 loop spans 15 amino acids.

This clone occurred a few times. TCRdb records a much larger clone's protein for this DNA, with a difference at residue 11 that likely arises from a read error; the protein given is the translation of the DNA. J is TRDJ1 and V is TRDV2, with D unclear. V lost 1 base to trimming and J lost 5 bases, with 19 bases between them. Germline CDR1 and CDR2: GEAIGNYY and EKD. CDR3 size: 16 residues. The CDR3 protein is CACDTLGRPLEDKLIF. The CDR3 nucleotides are TGTGCCTGTGACACACTTGGGCGCCCGCTCGAAGATAAACTCATCTTT.

This clone showed up just a few times. TCRdb's protein for this DNA is that of a much larger clone and differs from the translation at residue 13, likely a read error; the protein shown is the DNA translation. The V call is TRDV2, the J call TRDJ1, with TRDD3 identical over 13 bases. This CDR3 comprises 18 residues. CDR1 GEAIGNYY and CDR2 EKD come from the germline V gene. CDR3 protein: CACDPVWTGGYASDKLTF. CDR3 bases: TGTGCCTGTGACCCGGTTTGGACTGGGGGATACGCGAGCGATAAACTCACCTTT.

This clone was recorded a few times. Since a far larger clone is one base different, this is likely a read error. At the DNA level, this CDR3 is encoded by other sequences in the same sample as well. The rearrangement links TRDV2 to TRDJ1; D is ambiguous. CDR1 is GEAIGNYY and CDR2 is EKD in the germline V gene. V dropped 2 bases and J dropped 1 base, with 16 bases sitting between them. The CDR3 sequence is 16 residues long. This CDR3 is CACDRLPRGSTDKLIF. Written as DNA, the CDR3 is TGTGCCTGTGACAGGCTACCCCGTGGTTCCACCGATAAACTCATCTTT.

As for this clone: The protein TCRdb gives is from a much larger clone and does not agree with this DNA's translation at residue 7, likely a read error; the protein shown here comes from the DNA. This chain links TRDV2 with TRDJ1, with TRDD3 as a possible D gene (5 bases). This CDR3 has 15 residues. From germline, CDR1 is GEAIGNYY and CDR2 EKD. Trimming removed 0 bases from V and 0 bases from J, with 10 bases in between. The CDR3 sequence: CACDTAGRYTDKLIF. CDR3 nucleotide sequence: TGTGCCTGTGACACCGCTGGGCGGTACACCGATAAACTCATCTTT.

There are a few counts of this clone. This DNA's translation differs at residue 3 from TCRdb's protein, which comes from a much larger clone; a read error is likely, and the protein shown is translated from the DNA. The chain's CDR3 is CARDKLLGVPEGLIF. The CDR3 DNA follows: TGTGCCCGTGACAAACTACTGGGGGTCCCTGAGGGACTCATCTTT. V gene TRDV2 combines with J gene TRDJ1; 8 bases align to TRDD3. From germline, CDR1 is GEAIGNYY and CDR2 EKD. The CDR3 consists of 15 residues.

There are a few counts of this clone. A far larger clone lies a single base away; this is likely a read error. The J gene is TRDJ2, the V gene TRDV2, with a tentative D call TRDD3 (5 bases). CDR1 and CDR2 from the germline V gene are GEAIGNYY and EKD. The length of the CDR3 is 16 residues. The CDR3 bases are TGTGCCTGTGACCCCGTTACTGGCCGACTGACAGCACAACCCTTCTTT. Amino acid sequence: CACDPVTGRLTAQPFF.

This clone has only a few counts. The V and J genes are TRDV2 and TRDJ1; 10 nucleotides agree with TRDD3. V lost 1 base, J lost 1 base, and 11 bases stayed unmatched. This CDR3 spans 18 amino acids. CDR1 GEAIGNYY and CDR2 EKD come from the germline V gene. CDR3 sequence (DNA): TGTGCCTGTGACACGACTCGAATACTGGGGGATCGCACCGATAAACTCATCTTT. Its translation is CACDTTRILGDRTDKLIF.

This clone was seen a handful of times. The gene calls are TRDV2 and TRDJ1; 13 nucleotides align to TRDD3. This CDR3 spans 17 amino acids. Trimming took 1 base from V and 3 from J; bases not matched to a gene: 7. Germline CDR1 reads GEAIGNYY; CDR2 reads EKD. CDR3 region: CACDTLGDTGTSDKLIF. For the CDR3, the DNA is TGTGCCTGTGACACACTGGGGGATACGGGTACGTCCGATAAACTCATCTTT.

In its sample, this clone was seen many times. A far larger clone is a single base away, which makes a read error likely. This chain links TRDV2 with TRDJ1, with 8 bases that match TRDD3. The CDR3 extends over 16 amino acids. Germline V gene data show CDR1 as GEAIGNYY and CDR2 as EKD. Written as DNA, the CDR3 is TGTGCCTGTGACACCTTGGGGGATTACGACACCGATAAACCCATCTTT. It yields the protein CACDTLGDYDTDKPIF.

About this clone itself: One base separates it from a far larger clone, so it is likely a read error. Distinct nucleotide sequences in the sample also encode this CDR3. CDR3 amino acids: CACDTWGIPSSNKLIF. The CDR3 DNA follows: TGTGCCTGCGACACCTGGGGGATCCCCTCCTCCAATAAACTCATCTTT. The rearrangement joins TRDV2 to TRDJ1, with 9 bases that match TRDD3. This CDR3 region has 16 residues. Germline CDR1 reads GEAIGNYY; CDR2 reads EKD.

As for this clone: The protein that TCRdb holds for this DNA derives from a much larger clone and differs from the translated DNA at residue 16, which likely indicates a read error; the protein shown here is translated from the DNA. The chain carries TRDV1 and TRDJ1; tentatively, D is TRDD3 (5 bases). Per germline, CDR1 TSWWSYY and CDR2 QGS. The CDR3 runs 18 residues. The CDR3 spells CALGDSTKGGEYTDKRIF. The CDR3 DNA follows: TGTGCTCTTGGGGACAGTACCAAGGGCGGGGAGTACACCGATAAACGCATCTTT.

Note on this clone: Translating this DNA gives a protein that differs at residue 4 from the TCRdb one, which belongs to a much larger clone; a read error is likely, and the protein shown is this translation. The genes are TRDV2 and TRDJ1, with 7 bases identical to TRDD3. In germline, CDR1 is GEAIGNYY, CDR2 EKD. V trimming: 5 bases; J trimming: 0 bases; junction bases outside the gene matches: 11. The CDR3 runs to 16 residues. CDR3 loop: CACGTMVGENTDKLIF. CDR3 in DNA: TGTGCCTGTGGCACTATGGTGGGGGAAAACACCGATAAACTCATCTTT.

In regard to this clone: A far larger clone is only one base removed, so a read error is likely. Other DNA variants within this sample encode the same CDR3. The V and J genes are TRDV2 and TRDJ1, with 10 bases identical to TRDD3. The CDR3 sequence is 19 residues long. Germline CDR1 GEAIGNYY, CDR2 EKD. The CDR3 DNA sequence: TGTGCCTGTGACACCGTGATAGGTCTGGGGGATAGTAAAACCGATAAACTCATCTTC. This encodes CACDTVIGLGDSKTDKLIF.

This clone was counted a few times. A read error likely explains why the TCRdb protein, taken from a much larger clone, differs from this DNA's translation at residue 9; the protein shown is translated from the DNA. This sequence joins TRDV2 and TRDJ1; D perhaps matches TRDD3 (6 bases). Germline loops: CDR1 GEAIGNYY, CDR2 EKD. Deletions cut 3 bases from V and 9 bases from J, with 22 bases between. The CDR3 length is 15 residues. Written as DNA, the CDR3 is TGTGCCTGTGACCCTGTGGCTTGGGAGATACGTGAACTCATCTTT. Encoded protein: CACDPVAWEIRELIF.

As concerns this clone: TCRdb's protein for this DNA is that of a much larger clone and differs from the translation at residue 3, likely a read error; the protein shown is the DNA translation. The rearrangement links TRDV2 to TRDJ1, with 8 bases matching TRDD3. Germline loops: CDR1 GEAIGNYY, CDR2 EKD. The CDR3 covers 17 residues. This chain's CDR3 is CARDTVGIQGDTDKLIF. CDR3 nucleotides: TGTGCCCGTGACACGGTGGGGATACAGGGGGACACCGATAAACTCATCTTT.

Concerning this clone itself: This likely stems from a read error, as it lies one base from a far larger clone. The same CDR3 is also encoded by other DNA sequences in this sample. This chain links TRDV2 with TRDJ1; D perhaps matches TRDD3 (6 bases). CDR1 and CDR2 from the germline V gene are GEAIGNYY and EKD. This CDR3 contains 15 residues. The CDR3 DNA reads TGTGCCTGTGACACGCTGGGGACCAAGATGGATAAACTTATCTTT. As protein: CACDTLGTKMDKLIF.

This clone occurred a few times. TCRdb's protein, taken from a much larger clone, differs from this DNA's translation at residue 7, likely owing to a read error; the protein displayed comes from the DNA. The gene calls are TRDV2 and TRDJ1; no firm D call. Trimming pared 1 base from V and 5 bases from J, leaving 19 bases between. Per the germline V gene, CDR1 is GEAIGNYY and CDR2 is EKD. CDR3 size: 16 residues. The CDR3 coding sequence is TGTGCCTGTGACACACTTAGGCGCCCGCTCGGAGATAAACTCATCTTT. It is translated as CACDTLRRPLGDKLIF.

A remark on this clone: TCRdb assigns this DNA the protein of a much larger clone, which departs from its translation at residue 12; this likely reflects a read error, and the protein shown comes from translating the DNA. The rearrangement joins TRDV2 to TRDJ1; D gene unclear. The V end lost 0 bases, the J end lost 13 bases, and 20 bases lay between the germline ends. Germline V gene sequence: CDR1 GEAIGNYY, CDR2 EKD. This CDR3 contains 14 residues. CDR3 sequence: CACDTVGALDRPIF. The CDR3 nucleotides read TGTGCCTGTGACACCGTCGGGGCCCTCGATAGACCCATCTTT.

A word on this clone: Since a far larger clone is one base different, this is likely a read error. The identical CDR3 is also encoded by other nucleotide sequences in the sample. The chain carries TRDV2 and TRDJ1, with D unclear. The CDR3 is 16 amino acids. CDR1 and CDR2 (germline): GEAIGNYY, EKD. In DNA, the CDR3 is TGTGCCTGTGACACCGCAGGGTTTAAGACCACCGACAAACTCATCTTT. Translated, it gives CACDTAGFKTTDKLIF.

In the case of this clone: This likely reflects a read error, since a far larger clone is one base away. Other DNA sequences in this specimen translate into the identical CDR3. V is TRDV2 and J is TRDJ1, with 10 bases fitting TRDD3. The length of the CDR3 is 20 residues. In germline, CDR1 is GEAIGNYY, CDR2 EKD. CDR3 region: CACDTTRILGDFTYTDKLIF. The CDR3 nucleotides are TGTGCCTGCGACACGACTCGAATACTGGGGGATTTTACGTACACCGATAAACTCATCTTT.

The sample holds a few counts of this clone. TCRdb assigns this DNA the protein of a much larger clone, which departs from its translation at residue 11; this likely reflects a read error, and the protein shown comes from translating the DNA. J is TRDJ1 and V is TRDV2, with TRDD3 identical over 10 bases. From germline, CDR1 is GEAIGNYY and CDR2 EKD. V dropped 1 base and J dropped 0; count of bases not matched to a gene: 13. The CDR3 has 19 amino acids. The CDR3 bases are TGTGCCTGTGACACTTTATCACTGGGGGATGCGGTGGACACCGATAAACTCATCTTT. Its translation: CACDTLSLGDAVDTDKLIF.

Concerning this clone: A read error may be the cause here, since a much bigger clone is one base away. The chain links TRDV1 to TRDJ1; 8 bases agree with TRDD3. CDR1 is TSWWSYY, CDR2 QGS, per germline. The CDR3 runs to 26 residues. CDR3 coding DNA: TGTGCTCGTGGGGAACTAGCTTCCCCATACTTCCCAGGGGGGATAAGAGTGAAGGTTTGGACCGATAAACTCATCTTT. Translation: CARGELASPYFPGGIRVKVWTDKLIF.

This clone was observed a handful of times. The chain employs TRDV2 and TRDJ1, with a tentative D call TRDD3 (5 bases). CDR3 length equals 16 residues. Per germline, CDR1 GEAIGNYY and CDR2 EKD. The ends were cut back, 0 bases at V and 3 bases at J, with 16 bases in the middle. The CDR3 DNA sequence: TGTGCCTGTGACACCGGTTCGCGGGGGTTGTCCGATAAACTCATCTTT. It translates to CACDTGSRGLSDKLIF.

With regard to this clone: TCRdb's protein, taken from a much larger clone, differs from this DNA's translation at residue 3, likely owing to a read error; the protein displayed comes from the DNA. The chain has TRDV2 and TRDJ1, with D maybe TRDD3 (5 bases). CDR3 size: 14 residues. CDR1 and CDR2 (germline): GEAIGNYY, EKD. The chain's CDR3 is CARDTVGENFKLIF. In DNA form, the CDR3 reads TGTGCCCGTGACACCGTAGGGGAGAACTTTAAACTCATCTTT.

This clone was detected only a few times. The protein TCRdb lists belongs to a much larger clone and differs from this DNA's translation at residue 10, which points to a read error; the protein shown is made from the DNA. V usage is TRDV2 and J usage is TRDJ1; TRDD3 aligns across 8 bases. The CDR3 extends over 18 amino acids. Per the germline V gene, CDR1 is GEAIGNYY and CDR2 is EKD. J gave up 0 bases and V 0 bases, and 11 bases lay outside the gene matches. Here the CDR3 DNA reads TGTGCCTGTGACACCCTGATGGGGATACAGGGGGACACCGATAAACTCATCTTT. This translates into CACDTLMGIQGDTDKLIF.

In this sample, this clone turned up a few times. TCRdb's entry gives the protein of a much larger clone, which mismatches this DNA's translation at residue 5, likely from a read error; the protein reported here is translated from the DNA. CDR3 DNA sequence: TGTGCCTGTGACACTGTGGCTTGGGGGATACGTGAACTCATCTTT. Translation gives CACDTVAWGIRELIF. V and J are TRDV2 and TRDJ1; 11 bases agree with TRDD3. CDR3 size: 15 residues. CDR1 and CDR2 (germline): GEAIGNYY, EKD. V gave up 1 base and J gave up 9 bases; unmatched junction bases: 9.